The entry below describes one TCR beta chain. The data derive from a study of T cell changes during pregnancy in multiple sclerosis. TCRdb keeps only in-frame clones here, not all; method: immunoSEQ multiplex PCR. In the table there are tens of thousands of clones, 91% of which are singletons. Looked up from germline, CDR1 is SEHNR and CDR2 is FQNEAQ (reference sequence). V was clipped by 8 bases and J by 0 bases, with 10 bases between them. The CDR3 is made up of 13 amino acids. The V call is TRBV7-9, the J call TRBJ1-2; D remains unclear. The specimen was PBMCs, collected in the first trimester of pregnancy. This clonotype was sampled from a female donor in good health, serving as a control in a pregnancy study. Some clones in this sample may be carry-over from other donors' samples. In nucleotides, the CDR3 is TGTGCCAGCTCCCGGGGAGCTAACTATGGCTACACCTTC. Translated: CASSRGANYGYTF.